These 24 T cell receptor beta chains originate from one sample sequenced in a study of blood T cell repertoires in COVID-19 (dated by TCRdb to 2018 to 2020). Library creation used the immunoSEQ multiplex PCR assay. Here the immuneACCESS table is served through TCRdb, limited to in-frame sequences with V and J called. Missing clones are a known gap in these copies; in checked studies unresolved V genes cover under half, and the rest lacks a known reason. The table for this sample lists hundreds of thousands of clones; roughly 90% of them were counted only once. The biggest ten clones account for under 4% of the sample. The sample taken for sequencing was peripheral blood. All receptors derive from a woman aged 30 to 39 with COVID-19, enrolled during active disease.

The chain has TRBV19 and TRBJ2-7; 9 bases are shared with TRBD1. Germline loops: CDR1 LNHDA, CDR2 SQIVND (reference sequence). With V trimmed by 3 bases and J by 7 bases, 13 bases remained unmatched. CDR3 length equals 16 residues. The CDR3 sequence is CASSMVPGQGSREQYF. In nucleotides, the CDR3 is TGTGCCAGTAGTATGGTACCGGGACAGGGATCGCGTGAGCAGTACTTC.

This chain connects TRBV10-3 to TRBJ2-6; TRBD1 matches 8 bases. Per germline, CDR1 ENHRY and CDR2 SYGVKD. V was pared by 3 bases and J by 0 bases, with 13 bases of the junction left unmatched. The CDR3 totals 20 residues. CDR3 sequence reads: CAISDPPGTGSFSGANVLTF. In DNA, the CDR3 is TGTGCCATCAGTGACCCCCCGGGGACAGGCTCCTTCTCTGGGGCCAACGTCCTGACTTTC.

Of note for this clone: A junction end diverges from the germline sequence, so it may reflect a read error. The chain is built from TRBV7-7 and TRBJ1-1, with D possibly matching TRBD1 (6 bases). The CDR3 length is 17 residues. Germline lookup yields CDR1 SSHAT and CDR2 FNYEAQ (reference sequence). CDR3 region: CASSFRAGQPMNTEAFF. The CDR3 nucleotides are TGTGCTAGCAGCTTTCGCGCCGGACAGCCCATGAACACTGAAGCTTTCTTT.

This rearrangement joins TRBV2 to TRBJ1-2; 10 bases match TRBD1. Trimming cost V 6 bases and J 12 bases; bases outside gene matches: 10. The CDR3 length is 13 residues. Germline V gives CDR1 SNHLY, CDR2 FYNNEI. In nucleotides, the CDR3 is TGTGCCAGCAGCCGGGACAGGGGACTTCCGGACACCTTC. It yields the protein CASSRDRGLPDTF. The full variable domain, its missing parts supplied by reference TRBV2 and TRBJ1-2, is EPEVTQTPSHQVTQMGQEVILRCVPISNHLYFYWYRQILGQKVEFLVSFYNNEISEKSEIFDDQFSVERPDGSNFTLKIRSTKLEDSAMYFCASSRDRGLPDTFGSGTRLTVV.

The rearrangement uses TRBV14 and TRBJ2-6, with TRBD2 matching 12 bases. V dropped 3 bases and J dropped 0; count of bases not matched to a gene: 6. Germline V gene data show CDR1 as SGHDN and CDR2 as FVKESK. There are 19 residues in the CDR3. The CDR3 region is CASSQLLAGGPSGANVLTF. Written as DNA, the CDR3 is TGTGCCAGCAGCCAGCTACTAGCGGGAGGACCCTCTGGGGCCAACGTCCTGACTTTC.

The rearrangement uses TRBV3-1 (or the pseudogene TRBV3-2) and TRBJ2-3; tentative D call: TRBD2 (5 bases). The CDR3 has 15 amino acids. Trimming cost V 0 bases and J 2 bases, with 9 bases left between them. Germline V gene data show CDR1 as LGHDT and CDR2 as YNNKEL (reference sequence). The CDR3 region is CASSQEGAVTDTQYF. In DNA, the CDR3 is TGTGCCAGCAGCCAAGAAGGAGCGGTCACAGATACGCAGTATTTT.

The CDR3 DNA reads TGTGCCAGCAGCCCAGGGTGGGATCAGCCCCAGCATTTT. This codes for CASSPGWDQPQHF. The chain uses TRBV6-5 and TRBJ1-5, with D perhaps TRBD1 (5 bases). The CDR3 is made up of 13 amino acids. CDR1 and CDR2 (germline): MNHEY, SVGAGI. Trimming took off 6 bases at V and 5 bases at J, with 11 bases between the two ends.

The chain has TRBV7-2 and TRBJ1-6; a weak D match, TRBD1 (6 bases). Germline V lookup: CDR1 SGHTA, CDR2 FQGNSA. This CDR3 has 17 amino acids. V lost 4 bases and J lost 0, with 13 bases in between. In DNA, the CDR3 is TGTGCCAGCAGCTCCCTCCGGGACACCTCCTATAATTCACCCCTCCACTTT. This gives the protein CASSSLRDTSYNSPLHF.

V gene TRBV29-1 combines with J gene TRBJ1-1; D not certain. The CDR3 consists of 13 residues. The V end was cut by 3 bases, the J end by 0 bases, with 8 bases between. Germline CDR1 SQVTM, CDR2 ANQGSEA. CDR3 nucleotides: TGCAGCGTTGACAGTAACATGAACACTGAAGCTTTCTTT. Its translation: CSVDSNMNTEAFF.

The CDR3 reads CASSSPASGHNEQFF. CDR3 nucleotide sequence: TGTGCCAGCAGCTCACCGGCTAGCGGTCACAATGAGCAGTTCTTC. V usage is TRBV7-2 and J usage is TRBJ2-1; TRBD2 agrees at 7 bases. The junction had 8 bases not matched to a gene; V was cut back by 4 bases and J by 5 bases. Germline assignment: CDR1 SGHTA and CDR2 FQGNSA. This CDR3 is built from 15 residues.

The genes are TRBV2 and TRBJ2-5; possibly TRBD1 for D (5 bases). This CDR3 has 11 residues. Germline V gives CDR1 SNHLY, CDR2 FYNNEI. Trimming shortened V by 8 bases and J by 5 bases, and 9 bases separated the two germline ends. The CDR3 region has the DNA TGTGCCAGCCTAGGGGTCGAGACCCAGTACTTC. Amino acid sequence: CASLGVETQYF.

The V call is TRBV5-6, the J call TRBJ1-2, with unresolved D. Germline V gene sequence: CDR1 SGHDT, CDR2 YYEEEE. Trimming removed 4 bases from V and 1 base from J, with 11 bases in between. This CDR3 comprises 14 residues. The DNA of the CDR3 is TGTGCCAGCAGCCCACTAGCGGGTAACTATGGCTACACCTTC. Residues: CASSPLAGNYGYTF.

This clone was counted a few times. The rearrangement uses TRBV5-3 and TRBJ2-3, with D possibly TRBD2 on 7 matching bases. TRBV5-3 has ORF status, its function being uncertain. The CDR3 has 18 residues. V was clipped by 1 base and J by 5 bases, with 23 bases between them. In DNA, the CDR3 is TGTGCCAGAAGCTTGTCGTGGGGGGGCAGGAGTCATGGAGATACGCAGTATTTT. Translated: CARSLSWGGRSHGDTQYF.

This clone was recorded only once. The J gene is TRBJ1-5, the V gene TRBV5-1; D not resolved. V was trimmed by 0 bases and J by 4 bases, leaving 5 bases between them. CDR1 and CDR2 (germline): SGHRS, YFSETQ. This CDR3 has 13 amino acids. The CDR3 sequence is CASSLAQNQPQHF. CDR3 DNA sequence: TGCGCCAGCAGCTTGGCTCAGAATCAGCCCCAGCATTTT.

V usage is TRBV4-1 and J usage is TRBJ2-5; no reliable D call. Germline values: CDR1 MGHRA, CDR2 YSYEKL. V shed 2 bases and J shed 4 bases, with 8 bases lying between them. The CDR3 loop spans 13 amino acids. CDR3 residues: CASSQLVGETQYF. As DNA, the CDR3 is TGCGCCAGCAGCCAACTAGTTGGAGAGACCCAGTACTTC.

The J gene is TRBJ1-4, the V gene TRBV27, with 11 bases lining up with TRBD1. J gave up 7 bases and V 6 bases, and 10 bases lay outside the gene matches. The germline CDR1 and CDR2 sequences are MNHEY and SMNVEV (reference sequence). This CDR3 contains 16 residues. CDR3 sequence: CASRSGAGTGGEKLFF. In nucleotides, the CDR3 is TGTGCCAGCAGATCTGGGGCCGGGACAGGGGGTGAAAAACTGTTTTTT.

This chain joins TRBV4-1 and TRBJ2-2; TRBD1 matches at 9 bases. Looked up from germline, CDR1 is MGHRA and CDR2 is YSYEKL. This CDR3 contains 17 residues. J lost 6 bases, V lost 0 bases, and 8 bases had no gene match. As DNA, the CDR3 is TGCGCCAGCAGCCAAGATTGGAGACAGGGGGTTCCCGGGGAGCTGTTTTTT. It codes for CASSQDWRQGVPGELFF.

The genes are TRBV11-2 and TRBJ1-5; TRBD1 matches 7 bases. Trimming cost V 1 base and J 1 base; bases outside gene matches: 10. Germline V gene lookup returns CDR1 SGHAT and CDR2 FQNNGV. This CDR3 is built from 18 residues. CDR3 sequence (DNA): TGTGCCAGCAGCTTAGGATCCGACAGGGAGTACAGCAATCAGCCCCAGCATTTT. Translated, it gives CASSLGSDREYSNQPQHF. Filled out from reference TRBV11-2 and TRBJ1-5, the complete variable domain reads EAGVAQSPRYKIIEKRQSVAFWCNPISGHATLYWYQQILGQGPKLLIQFQNNGVVDDSQLPKDRFSAERLKGVDSTLKIQPAKLEDSAVYLCASSLGSDREYSNQPQHFGDGTRLSIL.

This clone was recorded once. V and J are TRBV6-2 or TRBV6-3 and TRBJ1-5; 9 nucleotides line up with TRBD1. The CDR3 covers 16 residues. CDR1 and CDR2 from the germline V gene are MNHEY and SVGEGT. V lost 2 bases and J lost 7; bases outside the gene matches: 9. For the CDR3, the DNA is TGTGCCAGCAGTTACCCCAGGACAGGGGAATCCCAGCCCCAGCATTTT. As protein: CASSYPRTGESQPQHF.

The V and J genes are TRBV11-2 and TRBJ2-1; 14 bases match TRBD2. The CDR3 is made up of 16 amino acids. Germline CDR1 is SGHAT and CDR2 is FQNNGV. V was pared by 5 bases and J by 7 bases, with 7 bases of the junction left unmatched. The CDR3 DNA sequence: TGTGCCAGCAGCCCTCGGACTAGCGGGAGGAGAAATGAGCAGTTCTTC. It translates to CASSPRTSGRRNEQFF.

The V gene is TRBV6-6, the J gene TRBJ1-6; 7 bases agree with TRBD1. The junction had 9 bases not matched to a gene; V was cut back by 0 bases and J by 10 bases. The length of the CDR3 is 16 residues. Germline CDR1 and CDR2: MNHNY and SVGAGI (reference sequence). The CDR3 loop reads CASSYSVGRGDSPLHF. The CDR3 DNA reads TGTGCCAGCAGTTACTCTGTCGGCAGGGGGGACTCACCCCTCCACTTT.

This rearrangement joins TRBV5-1 to TRBJ2-5; D possibly corresponds to TRBD2 (5 bases). V lost 1 base and J lost 4, with 11 bases in between. The CDR3 consists of 14 residues. Germline CDR1 reads SGHRS; CDR2 reads YFSETQ. The CDR3 spells CASSLSGRSETQYF. DNA for the CDR3: TGCGCCAGCAGCTTGAGCGGACGGTCAGAGACCCAGTACTTC.

V usage is TRBV24-1 and J usage is TRBJ1-5; D is unresolved. Trimming took 7 bases from V and 0 from J, leaving 12 bases between them. Germline V gene sequence: CDR1 KGHDR, CDR2 SFDVKD. The CDR3 runs to 15 residues. CDR3 nucleotide sequence: TGTGCCACCAGCGCTTCGGGGTATAGCAATCAGCCCCAGCATTTT. Translation gives CATSASGYSNQPQHF.

The rearrangement links TRBV5-1 to TRBJ2-7; a possible D gene is TRBD1 (6 bases). CDR1 and CDR2 (germline): SGHRS, YFSETQ. This CDR3 has 15 residues. With 0 bases removed from V and 5 bases from J, the gap between germline ends came to 15 bases. CDR3 loop: CASSLVTGTWNEQYF. Here the CDR3 DNA reads TGCGCCAGCAGCTTGGTTACGGGGACATGGAACGAGCAGTACTTC.